Below, one T cell receptor (beta chain) is given with its context. What it binds is unknown. V was cut by 7 bases and J by 0 bases, with 11 bases left in between. Germline loops: CDR1 SGHKS, CDR2 YYEKEE (reference sequence). CDR3 length: 14 amino acids. The sample belongs to a study of T-cell reconstitution after alpha-beta-depleted transplantation in children. Study-wide results and limits: The main origin of T-cell counts and diversity one year after transplant was newly produced T cells.

Unique molecular identifiers were used in preparing the TCRbeta library. Via MiXCR, TCRdb re-called the PCR reads, giving one row per CDR3 protein. The table lists 750,000 to 950,000 distinct CDR3 sequences, 15% to 20% of them singletons, with approximately 5% in the top ten. The chain couples TRBV5-5 to TRBJ2-1, with D possibly TRBD1 on 5 matching bases. The sequence derives from a male patient aged 5 to 17 who had a stem cell transplant for acute lymphoblastic leukemia, so the T cells may come from the graft donor. The sample consisted of PBMCs, mostly from graft donor cells, taken 360 days after TCRalphabeta/CD19-depleted stem cell transplant. The CDR3 DNA sequence: TGTGCCAGCGGGTTCAGGGTCTCCTACAATGAGCAGTTCTTC. This translates into CASGFRVSYNEQFF.